Below are 19 T cell receptor beta chains sequenced from a single sample in a study of cytomegalovirus exposure and HLA in healthy donors. Use of 60 Vbeta and 13 Jbeta primers characterized the PCR. Produced via immunoSEQ multiplex PCR; TCRdb's table is partial and in-frame only. Of approximately 190,000 clones listed, about four fifths are singletons. Material: PBMCs. The receptor source for this set is a woman aged 30 to 39 in good health and CMV-seropositive.

This sequence joins TRBV7-2 and TRBJ2-2, with D perhaps TRBD2 (5 bases). Germline lookup yields CDR1 SGHTA and CDR2 FQGNSA. V was pared by 1 base and J by 6 bases, with 12 bases between. The CDR3 is 15 amino acids. CDR3 loop: CASSLGGLTPGELFF. The CDR3 DNA reads as TGTGCCAGCAGCTTAGGAGGGCTGACCCCCGGGGAGCTGTTTTTT. The full variable domain, completed using reference TRBV7-2 and TRBJ2-2, is GAGVSQSPSNKVTEKGKDVELRCDPISGHTALYWYRQSLGQGLEFLIYFQGNSAPDKSGLPSDRFSAERTGGSVSTLTIQRTQQEDSAVYLCASSLGGLTPGELFFGEGSRLTVL.

The chain recombines TRBV5-1 with TRBJ2-7; 12 nucleotides line up with TRBD2. The CDR3 covers 15 residues. The germline CDR1 and CDR2 sequences are SGHRS and YFSETQ. With 3 bases clipped from V and 2 bases from J, the junction kept 3 bases outside the gene matches. The CDR3 sequence: CASSSSSGRAYEQYF. The CDR3 nucleotides are TGCGCCAGCAGCTCCTCTAGCGGGAGGGCCTACGAGCAGTACTTC.

The table lists this clone with a few counts. The V gene is TRBV4-1, the J gene TRBJ2-2; tentatively, D is TRBD1 (6 bases). CDR1 MGHRA and CDR2 YSYEKL come from the germline V gene. Between the trimmed V and J ends, which lost 1 base and 4 bases, there was a span of 13 bases. The CDR3 is 16 residues long. The CDR3 sequence is CASSQGGGRPTGELFF. CDR3 coding DNA: TGCGCCAGCAGCCAAGGAGGGGGTCGCCCCACCGGGGAGCTGTTTTTT.

The chain uses TRBV7-9 and TRBJ1-1; D is possibly TRBD1 (6 bases). Looked up from germline, CDR1 is SEHNR and CDR2 is FQNEAQ (reference sequence). The CDR3 has 13 amino acids. Between the trimmed V and J ends, which lost 6 bases and 4 bases, there was a span of 12 bases. The CDR3 reads CASRATGTTEAFF. The CDR3 DNA reads TGTGCCAGCAGAGCAACAGGGACCACTGAAGCTTTCTTT.

The chain employs TRBV11-3 and TRBJ1-1, with a possible D match to TRBD1 (5 bases). There are 14 residues in the CDR3. Trimming took off 3 bases at V and 1 base at J, with 9 bases between the two ends. Germline V gene lookup returns CDR1 SGHNT and CDR2 YENEEA. The CDR3 spells CASSFMQGNTEAFF. The CDR3 DNA is TGTGCCAGCAGCTTTATGCAGGGGAACACTGAAGCTTTCTTT.

The chain carries TRBV9 and TRBJ1-1; 12 bases are a match to TRBD1. This CDR3 spans 14 amino acids. Germline values: CDR1 SGDLS, CDR2 YYNGEE. V shed 4 bases and J 5 bases; nucleotides not matched to a gene: 3. The CDR3 spells CASSPGQGATEAFF. Written as DNA, the CDR3 is TGTGCCAGCAGCCCGGGACAGGGGGCGACTGAAGCTTTCTTT.

The chain uses TRBV7-9 and TRBJ2-7; 15 bases are shared with TRBD2. The germline V gene has CDR1 SEHNR and CDR2 FQNEAQ (reference sequence). V lost 5 bases, J lost 1 base, and 3 bases stayed unmatched. There are 16 residues in the CDR3. The CDR3 sequence is CASSPGLAGGSYEQYF. The CDR3 coding sequence is TGTGCCAGCAGCCCAGGACTAGCGGGAGGGTCCTACGAGCAGTACTTC.

This chain links TRBV10-3 with TRBJ2-1, with TRBD2 matching 11 bases. The CDR3 has 18 amino acids. Trimming cost V 6 bases and J 0 bases; bases outside gene matches: 10. Germline V gene lookup returns CDR1 ENHRY and CDR2 SYGVKD. In DNA, the CDR3 is TGTGCCATCAGAGCGGGGACTAGCGGCCGAGCCTCCTACAATGAGCAGTTCTTC. It encodes CAIRAGTSGRASYNEQFF.

This rearrangement joins TRBV4-1 to TRBJ1-2, with a weak D call TRBD1 (6 bases). The ends were cut back, 5 bases at V and 8 bases at J, with 18 bases in the middle. The CDR3 contains 14 residues. CDR1 and CDR2 (germline): MGHRA, YSYEKL. The DNA for the CDR3 is TGCGCCAGCAGCTCATTATACAGGGCCGAGGGCTACACCTTC. Translated: CASSSLYRAEGYTF.

The CDR3 here is CASKEAGAGDTQYF. The DNA for the CDR3 is TGTGCCAGCAAAGAAGCGGGGGCCGGGGATACGCAGTATTTT. The chain employs TRBV6-6 and TRBJ2-3, with 8 bases that match TRBD2. The CDR3 contains 14 residues. The V gene end was trimmed by 7 bases and the J gene end by 6 bases; junction bases not matched to a gene: 9. Germline CDR1 is MNHNY and CDR2 is SVGAGI (reference sequence).

The chain has TRBV2 and TRBJ2-7; D perhaps matches TRBD1 (5 bases). Trimming took 4 bases from V and 6 from J, leaving 10 bases between them. Germline CDR1 reads SNHLY; CDR2 reads FYNNEI. CDR3 length: 12 residues. CDR3 sequence: CASSARRGEQYF. The CDR3 DNA follows: TGTGCCAGCAGTGCCCGAAGGGGCGAGCAGTACTTC.

The gene calls are TRBV30 and TRBJ1-2; 7 bases match TRBD1. The CDR3 extends over 15 amino acids. Germline V gene sequence: CDR1 GTSNPN, CDR2 SVGIG (reference sequence). Trimming cost V 4 bases and J 8 bases; bases outside gene matches: 16. CDR3: CAWIRGNRGRGGYTF. The CDR3 region has the DNA TGTGCCTGGATCAGGGGCAACAGGGGCCGCGGCGGCTACACCTTC.

The V and J genes are TRBV4-3 and TRBJ2-7; 8 nucleotides align to TRBD2. Losses at the gene ends were 0 bases for V and 4 bases for J; bases not matched to a gene: 17. Germline CDR1 is LGHNA and CDR2 is YSLEER. The length of the CDR3 is 19 residues. CDR3 sequence: CASSQELGVLGRAGYEQYF. The CDR3 DNA is TGCGCCAGCAGCCAAGAACTTGGGGTACTCGGGAGGGCCGGGTACGAGCAGTACTTC.

V is TRBV28 and J is TRBJ1-2; 7 positions agree with TRBD1. Germline V gene sequence: CDR1 MDHEN, CDR2 SYDVKM. J was trimmed by 0 bases and V by 7 bases; bases with no gene match: 11. This CDR3 region has 16 residues. DNA for the CDR3: TGTGCCAGCAAACTGGGACAGCGACTTACTAACTATGGCTACACCTTC. Translation: CASKLGQRLTNYGYTF.

The chain carries TRBV29-1 and TRBJ1-3, with D unclear. Trimming removed 3 bases at V and 0 bases at J, with 9 bases between. This CDR3 comprises 14 residues. CDR1 and CDR2 from the germline V gene are SQVTM and ANQGSEA. This chain's CDR3 is CSVETAGSGNTIYF. The CDR3 nucleotides read TGCAGCGTTGAGACGGCAGGCTCTGGAAACACCATATATTTT.

This clone was seen only a few times. The chain carries TRBV28 and TRBJ1-6; TRBD1 aligns across 7 bases. CDR3 length: 17 amino acids. V was pared by 1 base and J by 1 base, with 4 bases of the junction left unmatched. The V gene's germline CDR1 is MDHEN and CDR2 SYDVKM. DNA for the CDR3: TGTGCCAGCAGTTTATCGGGGGACAGTTCCTATAATTCACCCCTCCACTTT. It encodes CASSLSGDSSYNSPLHF.

The chain uses TRBV7-6 and TRBJ1-5, with TRBD1 matching over 8 bases. This CDR3 has 17 residues. In germline, CDR1 is SGHVS, CDR2 FNYEAQ. With 2 bases clipped from V and 2 bases from J, the junction kept 8 bases outside the gene matches. CDR3 residues: CASSLSVGQGGNQPQHF. The CDR3 bases are TGTGCCAGCAGCTTATCAGTCGGACAGGGCGGCAATCAGCCCCAGCATTTT.

V gene TRBV5-6 combines with J gene TRBJ2-7; 8 nucleotides align to TRBD2. V lost 2 bases and J lost 0; bases outside the gene matches: 4. The CDR3 runs to 15 residues. Per the germline V gene, CDR1 is SGHDT and CDR2 is YYEEEE. CDR3 residues: CASSFRGGLSYEQYF. DNA of the CDR3: TGTGCCAGCAGCTTCCGGGGGGGCCTCTCCTACGAGCAGTACTTC.

This clone was seen a handful of times. This sample includes further DNA sequences coding for the same CDR3. The chain is built from TRBV19 and TRBJ1-1; D unresolved. Trimming removed 1 base at V and 1 base at J, with 4 bases between. In germline, CDR1 is LNHDA, CDR2 SQIVND (reference sequence). This CDR3 spans 13 amino acids. The CDR3 spells CASSIAQNTEAFF. DNA of the CDR3: TGTGCCAGTAGTATAGCACAGAACACTGAAGCTTTCTTT.